Listed below are T cell receptor beta chains from one sample, sequenced in a study of technical replicates of blood from a handful of donors. Assay: immunoSEQ multiplex PCR; the TCRdb copy retains only in-frame clones and omits some. The sample lists 65,000 to 95,000 clones; roughly 93% were seen once. Sequencing input: T cells isolated from PBMCs. The receptors come from a human donor in good health. Both conserved end residues are part of each CDR3. Fields, in order: CDR3 protein, CDR3 DNA, J gene, V gene, CDR3 length, clone size, D gene. A D gene is named only where the DNA matches it firmly. Size is stated for part of the rows, as once, few or many counts, or as a class when the clone is expanded.

CASSLVVQLGTGPTYEQYF,TGTGCCAGCAGCTTAGTGGTCCAGCTCGGGACAGGCCCAACCTACGAGCAGTACTTC,TRBJ2-7,TRBV7-9,19,.,TRBD1
CASSLLPGLARNEQFF,TGTGCCAGCAGCTTACTTCCGGGACTAGCACGCAATGAGCAGTTCTTC,TRBJ2-1,TRBV7-9,16,.,TRBD2
CASSSDSYGYTF,TGTGCCAGCAGTTCAGACTCCTATGGCTACACCTTC,TRBJ1-2,TRBV27,12,.,.
CAWNTGGEADTQYF,TGTGCCTGGAATACAGGGGGCGAGGCAGATACGCAGTATTTT,TRBJ2-3,TRBV30,14,once,TRBD1
CASSPKPPLAGPYNEQFF,TGTGCCAGCAGCCCCAAACCCCCTCTAGCGGGACCCTACAATGAGCAGTTCTTC,TRBJ2-1,TRBV11-2,18,.,TRBD2
CAISEGQNNEKLFF,TGTGCCATCAGTGAAGGACAGAATAATGAAAAACTGTTTTTT,TRBJ1-4,TRBV10-3,14,.,.
CASSLKGRETQYF,TGTGCCAGCAGCTTAAAAGGGAGGGAGACCCAGTACTTC,TRBJ2-5,TRBV13,13,.,.
CASSLGGNEQFF,TGTGCCAGCAGTTTAGGCGGCAATGAGCAGTTCTTC,TRBJ2-1,TRBV27,12,.,.
CASSLSMAPSNQPQHF,TGTGCCAGCAGTTTAAGTATGGCCCCTAGCAATCAGCCCCAGCATTTT,TRBJ1-5,TRBV28,16,once,.
CASKGDRGLASDTQYF,TGCGCCAGCAAAGGGGACAGGGGACTAGCATCAGATACGCAGTATTTT,TRBJ2-3,TRBV4-1,16,.,.
CASGLRLAGGTGEQFF,TGTGCTAGTGGTTTACGCCTAGCGGGGGGAACTGGTGAGCAGTTCTTC,TRBJ2-1,TRBV12-5,16,.,TRBD2
CASGSVNNEQYF,TGTGCTAGTGGTTCGGTTAATAACGAGCAGTACTTC,TRBJ2-7,TRBV12-5,12,.,.
CASSLIRGSTEAFF,TGCGCCAGCAGCTTGATAAGGGGCAGCACTGAAGCTTTCTTT,TRBJ1-1,TRBV5-1,14,once,.
CASSGTGGTTEAFF,TGTGCCAGCAGCGGGACAGGGGGAACCACTGAAGCTTTCTTT,TRBJ1-1,TRBV2,14,.,TRBD1
CASSYTLAGGTGELFF,TGTGCCAGCAGTTACACGCTAGCGGGGGGCACCGGGGAGCTGTTTTTT,TRBJ2-2,TRBV6-5,16,once,TRBD2
CASSLFFVGGPIDYNEQFF,TGTGCCAGCAGCTTATTTTTTGTGGGGGGGCCCATAGACTACAATGAGCAGTTCTTC,TRBJ2-1,TRBV7-9,19,.,.
CASSLIGLAGGPYEQYF,TGTGCCAGCAGCTTAATCGGGCTAGCGGGGGGGCCGTACGAGCAGTACTTC,TRBJ2-7,TRBV7-3,17,.,TRBD2
CASTSSGKQQFF,TGTGCCAGCACCTCCTCGGGGAAGCAGCAGTTCTTC,TRBJ2-1,TRBV6-1,12,.,.
CASSFLSGNTIYF,TGTGCCAGCAGCTTTCTATCTGGAAACACCATATATTTT,TRBJ1-3,TRBV5-6,13,.,.
CASSDTVGGTYGYTF,TGTGCCAGCAGTGATACGGTGGGAGGGACCTATGGCTACACCTTC,TRBJ1-2,TRBV2,15,.,.
CASSLGGMDNQPQHF,TGTGCCAGCAGCTTAGGAGGAATGGACAATCAGCCCCAGCATTTT,TRBJ1-5,TRBV7-9,15,.,.
CASSLLMTGNTEAFF,TGTGCCAGCAGCTTATTAATGACGGGTAACACTGAAGCTTTCTTT,TRBJ1-1,TRBV7-2,15,.,.
CAWRGLETGQFF,TGTGCCTGGAGAGGCCTCGAGACGGGGCAGTTCTTC,TRBJ2-1,TRBV30,12,.,.
CASSEAQVSETQYF,TGTGCCAGCAGTGAAGCGCAGGTTTCGGAGACCCAGTACTTC,TRBJ2-5,TRBV2,14,.,.
CASSLNRGVEQYF,TGTGCCAGCAGTTTAAACAGGGGAGTCGAGCAGTACTTC,TRBJ2-7,TRBV27,13,.,TRBD1
CASRTKAGVMDTQYF,TGTGCCAGTAGAACCAAAGCGGGAGTGATGGATACGCAGTATTTT,TRBJ2-3,TRBV19,15,.,TRBD2
CASSSYVDSYEQYF,TGTGCCAGCAGCTCATACGTTGACAGCTACGAGCAGTACTTC,TRBJ2-7,TRBV7-2,14,.,.
CASSLADTQYF,TGCGCCAGCAGCTTGGCGGATACGCAGTATTTT,TRBJ2-3,TRBV5-1,11,once,.
CASSFWTPLAVQFF,TGTGCCAGCAGCTTTTGGACTCCACTAGCGGTGCAGTTCTTC,TRBJ2-1,TRBV12-1,14,.,.
CASSPASGTTDTQYF,TGTGCCAGCAGCCCAGCTAGCGGGACCACAGATACGCAGTATTTT,TRBJ2-3,TRBV5-4,15,.,TRBD2
CASSYPGQRAGNEQFF,TGCGCCAGCAGCTATCCGGGCCAAAGGGCGGGCAATGAGCAGTTCTTC,TRBJ2-1,TRBV4-1,16,.,.
CASSLEEWRGLYEQYF,TGTGCCAGCAGCTTAGAAGAGTGGCGGGGCCTCTACGAGCAGTACTTC,TRBJ2-7,TRBV11-2,16,.,.
CASRTALNTGELFF,TGTGCCAGTAGAACAGCATTGAACACCGGGGAGCTGTTTTTT,TRBJ2-2,TRBV19,14,.,.
CATSRTPGGRSNQPQHF,TGTGCCACCAGCAGAACCCCGGGGGGGCGCAGCAATCAGCCCCAGCATTTT,TRBJ1-5,TRBV15,17,.,.
CASAPPRGDRGGANVLTF,TGTGCCAGCGCTCCCCCCCGGGGAGACCGGGGGGGGGCCAACGTCCTGACTTTC,TRBJ2-6,TRBV2,18,.,.
CASSQGGLNEKLFF,TGCGCCAGCAGCCAGGGGGGACTAAATGAAAAACTGTTTTTT,TRBJ1-4,TRBV4-1,14,.,.
CATRRSQEQEAFF,TGTGCCACCCGGCGAAGTCAGGAACAAGAAGCTTTCTTT,TRBJ1-1,TRBV7-9,13,.,.
CASQGDTEAFF,TGTGCCAGCCAGGGGGACACTGAAGCTTTCTTT,TRBJ1-1,TRBV7-9,11,.,TRBD1
CASSLNNKETQYF,TGCGCCAGCAGCTTGAACAACAAAGAGACCCAGTACTTC,TRBJ2-5,TRBV5-1,13,.,.
CAIRTQGQETQYF,TGTGCCATCAGAACGCAGGGACAAGAGACCCAGTACTTC,TRBJ2-5,TRBV10-3,13,.,.
CASSDLAGGYNEQFF,TGTGCCAGCAGTGATCTAGCGGGGGGCTACAATGAGCAGTTCTTC,TRBJ2-1,TRBV2,15,.,TRBD2
CASTRTSGGLEQYF,TGCGCCAGCACCCGGACTAGCGGGGGGCTCGAGCAGTACTTC,TRBJ2-7,TRBV4-1,14,.,TRBD2
CASSLPDQDSTYEQYF,TGTGCCAGCAGCTTGCCGGACCAAGACAGCACCTACGAGCAGTACTTC,TRBJ2-7,TRBV5-4,16,.,.
CASGRTGLNEQYF,TGTGCCAGCGGGCGGACAGGGCTCAACGAGCAGTACTTC,TRBJ2-7,TRBV6-1,13,.,TRBD1
CASSPRQGEAHEQYF,TGTGCCAGCAGTCCACGACAGGGGGAAGCCCACGAGCAGTACTTC,TRBJ2-7,TRBV2,15,.,TRBD1
CASSLAGGGNTIYF,TGCGCCAGCAGCTTGGCAGGGGGTGGAAACACCATATATTTT,TRBJ1-3,TRBV5-1,14,.,TRBD1
CASSFRLIRGDAGNTIYF,TGTGCCAGCAGCTTTCGTTTAATAAGAGGAGACGCTGGAAACACCATATATTTT,TRBJ1-3,TRBV11-2,18,.,.